This entry describes one TCR beta chain. Its antigen is undetermined. Researchers ran the PCR with 60 Vbeta and 13 Jbeta primers. The data were produced by immunoSEQ multiplex PCR, yet TCRdb's version contains in-frame clones alone and is incomplete. The data hold 120,000 to 150,000 clones, with nearly 80% observed a single time. V lost 3 bases and J lost 10, with 7 bases in between. Germline V CDR1 and CDR2: SEHNR, FQNEAQ (reference sequence). The CDR3 runs to 11 residues. This record belongs to a study of cytomegalovirus exposure and HLA in healthy donors. Study findings and constraints: V- and J-gene trimming in TCR beta was tied to a missense DCLRE1C variant by an analysis performed later. Most TCR beta V segments were productive about 87% or about 30% of the time in an earlier analysis.

This sequence originates from a middle-aged man in good health and CMV-seropositive. Sequencing input: PBMCs. The gene calls are TRBV7-9 and TRBJ2-1, with unresolved D. CDR3 amino acids: CASSLAREQFF. The CDR3 DNA follows: TGTGCCAGCAGCTTGGCGAGGGAGCAGTTCTTC.